The entry below gives a single T cell receptor beta chain sequence along with its context. The sample originates from a study of shared clonotypes between healthy human individuals. Study information: The plates for each donor numbered three CD4 naive, three CD4 memory, two CD8 naive and one CD8 memory.

Per the germline V gene, CDR1 is MNHNY and CDR2 is SVGAGI (reference sequence). V lost 5 bases to trimming and J lost 10 bases, with 23 bases between them. This CDR3 has 15 amino acids. Adult Caucasians living in Nashville, Tennessee made up all of the donors. CD45RA-negative memory and CD45RA+ naive subsets were split from the CD4+ cells. The protocol was immunoSEQ multiplex PCR, while the TCRdb copy is restricted to in-frame clones and leaves out a portion. The sample carries around 2.1 million clones, approximately 96% recorded once. This chain links TRBV6-6 with TRBJ1-1, with D possibly being TRBD1 (5 bases). The sample consisted of naive CD4+ T cells sorted from blood. Subset: CD45RA+ positively selected. This TCR was sampled from a man aged 18 to 35 in good health. CDR3 loop: CASSTLQGLGSVAFF. In nucleotides, the CDR3 is TGTGCCAGCAGTACGCTTCAGGGTCTCGGTTCTGTAGCTTTCTTT.